The rows below give T cell receptor beta chains drawn from one sample of a study of blood T cell repertoires in COVID-19. The repertoire was sequenced with immunoSEQ multiplex PCR; TCRdb's copy has only in-frame clones and lacks some. The sample has around 160,000 clones; around 87% are singletons. The source material was peripheral blood. These receptors originate from a young man with acute or convalescent COVID-19. CDR3s include the opening cysteine and the closing phenylalanine or tryptophan. D genes are given only for firm matches. Some rows have no size entry. The others give once, few or many, or a class for an expanded clone.

.	.	TRBJ1-1	TRBV6-1	TGTGCCAGCAGTGAAGCGACAGGCATGAACACTGAAGCTTTCTTT	CASSEATGMNTEAFF
TRBD1	.	TRBJ2-5	TRBV5-1	TGCGCCAGCAGCCAGCCAAATAGATACCGGACAGGGCGGGAGACCCAGTACTTC	CASSQPNRYRTGRETQYF
TRBD1	.	TRBJ2-3	TRBV30	TGTGCCTGGAGTGCTGGGACAGGGTTCACAGATACGCAGTATTTT	CAWSAGTGFTDTQYF
.	.	TRBJ1-3	TRBV6-5	TGTGCCAGCAGTTACTCGAGTAGGGGTATGGGAAACACCATATATTTT	CASSYSSRGMGNTIYF
TRBD2	.	TRBJ2-5	TRBV7-3	TGTGCCAGCAGCTTACAACGGGGGGGCAGAGAGACCCAGTACTTC	CASSLQRGGRETQYF
.	.	TRBJ1-5	TRBV6-5	TGTGCCAGCAGTTCCCGGGAGGGGGGGCCCCAGCATTTT	CASSSREGGPQHF
TRBD1	.	TRBJ1-2	TRBV6-6	TGTGCCAGCAGTTACCCGGCAGGGGGCGCAAACTATGGCTACACCTTC	CASSYPAGGANYGYTF
TRBD1	.	TRBJ2-7	TRBV2	TGTGCCAGCAGTGAGCAGGGGGAGTCCTACGAGCAGTACTTC	CASSEQGESYEQYF
.	.	TRBJ2-5	TRBV5-8	TGTGCCGACAGCTTCCAGGGATGGGAGACCCAGTACTTC	CADSFQGWETQYF
.	once	TRBJ2-2	TRBV11-2	TGTGCCAGCAGCGCTCGACACGACACCGGGGAGCTGTTTTTT	CASSARHDTGELFF
TRBD1	once	TRBJ1-5	TRBV5-6	TGTGCCAGCAGCAGACGGGGACAGGGGGACAATCAGCCCCAGCATTTT	CASSRRGQGDNQPQHF
TRBD2	.	TRBJ2-2	TRBV9	TGTGCCAGCACCCGGGGGGGCACGGCCGGGGAGCTGTTTTTT	CASTRGGTAGELFF
TRBD1	.	TRBJ1-5	TRBV7-8	TGTGCCAGCAGCTTTGCAACAGGGGCTGAGCAGCCCCAGCATTTT	CASSFATGAEQPQHF
.	few	TRBJ1-3	TRBV4-1	TGCGCCAGCAGCCAAGAGGTGCAGTACTCTGGAAACACCATATATTTT	CASSQEVQYSGNTIYF
TRBD1	.	TRBJ1-4	TRBV5-5	TGTGCCAGCAGCGGGGGACAGCGAGATGAAAAACTGTTTTTT	CASSGGQRDEKLFF
.	few	TRBJ1-5	TRBV24-1	TGTGCCACCAGTGGGGGGGATCCTCAGCCCCAGCATTTT	CATSGGDPQPQHF
.	.	TRBJ1-5	TRBV29-1	TGCAGCGTTGTTGATAGTTTCAATCAGCCCCAGCATTTT	CSVVDSFNQPQHF